This T cell receptor (beta chain) was observed in a study of blood T cell repertoires in COVID-19. Whole-study context: From T cells, B-cell-depleted T cells, or PBMCs came the material, which was cDNA or gDNA.

Sequencing used immunoSEQ multiplex PCR; TCRdb keeps in-frame clones, though not all of them. The table records about 310,000 clones, 87% of them present only once. Per the germline V gene, CDR1 is SGHTA and CDR2 is FQGNSA. The CDR3 is made up of 14 amino acids. Trimming removed 1 base at V and 8 bases at J, with 14 bases between. The chain couples TRBV7-2 to TRBJ1-2, with a possible D match to TRBD1 (5 bases). This clonotype was obtained from a woman aged 18 to 35 who had recovered from COVID-19. The sequenced sample consisted of PBMCs or T cells enriched from blood (not recorded which). The chain's CDR3 is CASSLGGEGDGYTF. In DNA, the CDR3 is TGTGCCAGCAGCTTAGGGGGGGAAGGGGACGGCTACACCTTC.